These 31 T cell receptor beta chains originate from one sample sequenced in a study of blood T cells in healthy people across ages (dated by TCRdb to the mid-2010s). Libraries came from 5' RACE. The sequencer was an Illumina HiSeq 2500. A second PCR of 7 to 11 cycles was performed with a sample-barcoded 5' primer and a J-beta primer mix. TCRdb took the public reads, trimmed them with fastp at Q25, ran MiXCR for clone calling and kept in-frame beta chains. Merged by CDR3 protein, the rows form single entries marked with the most common genes and DNA. The sample profile shows 750,000 to 950,000 distinct CDR3 sequences; about 48% of them were found once. The leading ten clones occupy about 42% of the sample. The sequencing input was blood. These TCRs come from an older man in good health.

The chain combines TRBV27 with TRBJ2-7; D is uncertain. Germline-derived CDR1 and CDR2 are MNHEY and SMNVEV (reference sequence). The ends were cut back, 3 bases at V and 3 bases at J, with 12 bases in the middle. The CDR3 runs 14 residues. CDR3 loop: CASSLGQSFYEQYF. The CDR3 DNA reads TGTGCCAGCAGTTTGGGTCAGAGCTTCTACGAGCAGTACTTC.

J is TRBJ2-2 and V is TRBV12-3 or TRBV12-4; 10 nucleotides match TRBD2. CDR3 length equals 17 residues. Trimming took 8 bases from V and 0 from J; bases not matched to a gene: 9. The CDR3 coding sequence is TGTGCCAGCTCCCGAGTAGCGGGAGGAGCGAACACCGGGGAGCTGTTTTTT. Protein sequence: CASSRVAGGANTGELFF.

V and J are TRBV7-9 and TRBJ1-2, with 8 bases identical to TRBD1. The CDR3 loop spans 15 amino acids. The germline CDR1 and CDR2 sequences are SEHNR and FQNEAQ (reference sequence). V lost 2 bases, J lost 5 bases, and 7 bases stayed unmatched. CDR3 sequence: CASSLRRDRRYGYTF. In nucleotides, the CDR3 is TGTGCCAGCAGCTTAAGACGGGACAGGCGTTATGGCTACACCTTC.

This clonotype was seen a handful of times. The chain joins TRBV7-3 to TRBJ2-7; D is possibly TRBD1 (6 bases). Germline V lookup: CDR1 SGHTA, CDR2 FQGTGA. V was clipped by 0 bases and J by 0 bases, with 9 bases between them. This CDR3 is built from 15 residues. The CDR3 DNA follows: TGTGCCAGCAGCTTAACAGGGACAAGCTCCTACGAGCAGTACTTC. Translation gives CASSLTGTSSYEQYF.

There are a few counts of this clonotype. This chain uses TRBV7-2 with TRBJ2-1; D is perhaps TRBD1 (5 bases). The V end was cut by 2 bases, the J end by 0 bases, with 14 bases between. This CDR3 spans 17 amino acids. Germline V gives CDR1 SGHTA, CDR2 FQGNSA. In DNA, the CDR3 is TGTGCCAGCAGCTTAAAGGGCAGGGCCGTCTCCTACAATGAGCAGTTCTTC. Translated: CASSLKGRAVSYNEQFF.

The J gene is TRBJ1-1, the V gene TRBV28; maybe TRBD1 (6 bases). Germline values: CDR1 MDHEN, CDR2 SYDVKM. V was trimmed by 10 bases and J by 3 bases, leaving 18 bases between them. There are 14 residues in the CDR3. The CDR3 nucleotides are TGTGCCATCCTAGGGGGGGGGAAGGACACTGAAGCTTTCTTT. This codes for CAILGGGKDTEAFF.

The sample holds one count of this clonotype. The rearrangement uses TRBV14 and TRBJ2-6; D gene unclear. Germline V CDR1 and CDR2: SGHDN, FVKESK. Trimming pared 4 bases from V and 0 bases from J, leaving 16 bases between. CDR3 length: 18 residues. The CDR3 region is CASSLIWPAVSGANVLTF. CDR3 coding DNA: TGTGCCAGCAGCCTTATTTGGCCGGCGGTCTCTGGGGCCAACGTCCTGACTTTC.

This clonotype was seen a handful of times. Here the CDR3 reads CASSSRLAGRLYNEQFF. The CDR3 nucleotides read TGTGCCAGCAGCTCCAGACTAGCGGGACGACTTTACAATGAGCAGTTCTTC. The chain carries TRBV7-8 and TRBJ2-1; 11 bases map to TRBD2. Germline V gene lookup returns CDR1 SGHVS and CDR2 FQNEAQ. Trimming cost V 4 bases and J 4 bases; bases outside gene matches: 9. The CDR3 runs to 17 residues.

The rearrangement links TRBV6-1 to TRBJ2-4; possible D gene TRBD1, 5 bases. Matching the DNA end better, TRBJ2-7 makes the J call doubtful. The CDR3 runs to 15 residues. Germline V gives CDR1 MNHNS, CDR2 SASEGT. CDR3 coding DNA: TGTGCCAGCAGTGGCCCGGGCAGGGCCCTCTACGAGCAGTACTTC. Encoded protein: CASSGPGRALYEQYF.

The chain is built from TRBV20-1 and TRBJ2-4; 7 nucleotides match TRBD1. The germline V gene has CDR1 DFQATT and CDR2 SNEGSKA (reference sequence). There are 15 residues in the CDR3. V dropped 6 bases and J dropped 0; count of bases not matched to a gene: 8. CDR3 amino acids: CSAEEGGQAKNIQYF. In DNA, the CDR3 is TGCAGTGCCGAGGAAGGGGGCCAAGCCAAAAACATTCAGTACTTC.

This clonotype was seen just once. The chain combines TRBV12-3 or TRBV12-4 with TRBJ2-7; D perhaps matches TRBD1 (6 bases). The CDR3 consists of 14 residues. V was shortened by 1 base and J by 7 bases, with 14 bases between the two germline ends. CDR3 bases: TGTGCCAGCAGTTTAGTACAGGGTCCTTGGGAGCAGTACTTC. It encodes CASSLVQGPWEQYF.

The sample holds a few counts of this clonotype. The chain combines TRBV7-9 with TRBJ2-7; TRBD2 might be the D (6 bases). The germline V gene encodes CDR1 SEHNR and CDR2 FQNEAQ (reference sequence). The CDR3 loop spans 11 amino acids. Trimming removed 5 bases at V and 7 bases at J, with 9 bases between. CDR3 sequence reads: CASSRGEEQYF. DNA of the CDR3: TGTGCCAGCAGCCGCGGGGAGGAGCAGTACTTC.

The V gene is TRBV6-6, the J gene TRBJ2-1, with D unresolved. This CDR3 has 12 residues. The germline V and J ends were trimmed by 3 bases and 5 bases, with 5 bases remaining between them. Germline CDR1 reads MNHNY; CDR2 reads SVGAGI (reference sequence). CDR3 region: CASSYLNNEQFF. The CDR3 DNA follows: TGTGCCAGCAGTTATTTAAACAATGAGCAGTTCTTC.

The V and J genes are TRBV3-1 and TRBJ2-7; D remains ambiguous. The V end lost 0 bases, the J end lost 1 base, and 13 bases lay between the germline ends. The CDR3 length is 16 residues. Looked up from germline, CDR1 is LGHDT and CDR2 is YNNKEL (reference sequence). The CDR3 bases are TGTGCCAGCAGCCAAGATAAAGCGCGGATTTCCTACGAGCAGTACTTC. The encoded protein is CASSQDKARISYEQYF.

This chain links TRBV4-1 with TRBJ2-5, with D possibly matching TRBD2 (5 bases). Looked up from germline, CDR1 is MGHRA and CDR2 is YSYEKL. The CDR3 totals 15 residues. V was clipped by 0 bases and J by 11 bases, with 19 bases between them. The CDR3 sequence is CASSQEVTRVGEQYF. The CDR3 DNA follows: TGCGCCAGCAGCCAAGAAGTGACGCGGGTTGGGGAGCAGTACTTC.

This sequence joins TRBV20-1 and TRBJ2-1, with D perhaps assigned TRBD1 or TRBD2 (6 bases each). V was shortened by 7 bases and J by 0 bases, with 13 bases between the two germline ends. Germline V gene sequence: CDR1 DFQATT, CDR2 SNEGSKA (reference sequence). This CDR3 region has 14 residues. CDR3 DNA sequence: TGCAGTGTAAGGGGGGAAAGCTCCTACAATGAGCAGTTCTTC. It codes for CSVRGESSYNEQFF.

This clonotype came up a few times. V and J are TRBV7-2 and TRBJ2-1; no definite D call. V gave up 7 bases and J gave up 7 bases, with 8 bases separating them. Germline CDR1 SGHTA, CDR2 FQGNSA. This CDR3 spans 11 amino acids. The CDR3 here is CASTPGNEQFF. Written as DNA, the CDR3 is TGTGCCAGCACCCCCGGGAATGAGCAGTTCTTC.

The chain carries TRBV5-1 and TRBJ2-5; D is unclear. The CDR3 length is 13 residues. V gave up 0 bases and J gave up 11 bases, with 14 bases separating them. Germline V gene lookup returns CDR1 SGHRS and CDR2 YFSETQ. The CDR3 is CASSLERYNEQYF. DNA for the CDR3: TGCGCCAGCAGCTTGGAAAGATACAATGAGCAGTACTTC.

This clonotype was picked up a small number of times. The V gene is TRBV29-1, the J gene TRBJ2-5; the match to TRBD1 covers 9 bases. Germline loops: CDR1 SQVTM, CDR2 ANQGSEA. The CDR3 loop spans 13 amino acids. Trimming removed 7 bases from V and 5 bases from J; junction bases left unmatched: 8. CDR3 bases: TGCAGCGGGCTGACAGGGGGATCGGAGACCCAGTACTTC. Protein sequence: CSGLTGGSETQYF.

This sequence joins TRBV12-3 or TRBV12-4 and TRBJ1-1; D is possibly TRBD1 (6 bases). The CDR3 spans 15 residues. V lost 3 bases and J lost 1, with 12 bases in between. The DNA for the CDR3 is TGTGCCAGCAGTTTCCGTTCGGACAGGAACACTGAAGCTTTCTTT. Translating gives CASSFRSDRNTEAFF.

Points on this clonotype: An end of the junction does not agree with germline; a read error may underlie this. V and J are TRBV7-2 and TRBJ2-7; D is unclear. CDR1 SGHTA and CDR2 FQGNSA come from the germline V gene. The CDR3 runs 11 residues. DNA for the CDR3: TGTGCCAACAGCCCCGCCTACGAGCAGTACTTC. Protein product: CANSPAYEQYF.

This clonotype was recorded a few times. The germline gene is not matched at one end of the junction; a read error may be the cause. The chain joins TRBV6-6 to TRBJ2-7; D call uncertain. Germline V CDR1 and CDR2: MNHNY, SVGAGI (reference sequence). The CDR3 totals 14 residues. CDR3 region: CASSAIPLSYEQYF. For the CDR3, the DNA is TGTGCTAGCAGTGCCATCCCTTTATCCTACGAGCAGTACTTC.

This clonotype was counted between two and nine times. The chain recombines TRBV6-1 with TRBJ2-7; 12 bases match TRBD2. The CDR3 is made up of 17 amino acids. Germline assignment: CDR1 MNHNS and CDR2 SASEGT. After removal of 7 bases from V and 0 bases from J, the junction contained 10 bases not matched to a gene. CDR3 sequence: CASNTGTSGRSSYEQYF. Here the CDR3 DNA reads TGTGCCAGCAATACCGGGACTAGCGGGCGATCCTCCTACGAGCAGTACTTC.

The chain joins TRBV6-4 to TRBJ2-1; 10 nucleotides align to TRBD2. This CDR3 contains 15 residues. Germline trimming cut 4 bases from V and 9 bases from J; bases unmatched to any gene: 9. The germline gives CDR1 MRHNA, CDR2 SNTAGT. The CDR3, as DNA: TGTGCCAGCAGTGGACCAGCGGGAGGGCCGGGTGAGCAGTTCTTC. Translation gives CASSGPAGGPGEQFF.

This chain links TRBV5-1 with TRBJ2-5; TRBD1 is a possible D gene (5 bases). The CDR3 totals 15 residues. Trimming took off 2 bases at V and 5 bases at J, with 16 bases between the two ends. The germline CDR1 and CDR2 sequences are SGHRS and YFSETQ. The CDR3 loop reads CASSFRQSPGETQYF. The CDR3 DNA sequence: TGCGCCAGCAGCTTTCGACAGTCCCCCGGGGAGACCCAGTACTTC.

The V and J genes are TRBV9 and TRBJ2-6; 11 nucleotides line up with TRBD2. This CDR3 contains 17 residues. Trimming cost V 0 bases and J 1 base; bases outside gene matches: 0. The germline CDR1 and CDR2 sequences are SGDLS and YYNGEE. The CDR3 sequence is CASSVGLAGSGANVLTF. In DNA, the CDR3 is TGTGCCAGCAGCGTAGGACTAGCGGGATCTGGGGCCAACGTCCTGACTTTC.

This chain uses TRBV15 with TRBJ2-7; 11 bases map to TRBD1. The CDR3 covers 19 residues. Germline V CDR1 and CDR2: LNHNV, YYDKDF (reference sequence). V shed 3 bases and J 0 bases; nucleotides not matched to a gene: 13. The CDR3 DNA is TGTGCCACCAGCAGGGCCGCCGCACCCGGGACAGGGGGCTCCTACGAGCAGTACTTC. Its translation: CATSRAAAPGTGGSYEQYF.

The J gene is TRBJ2-1, the V gene TRBV7-9, with D perhaps TRBD1 (6 bases). V lost 6 bases and J lost 5, with 20 bases in between. Germline CDR1 SEHNR, CDR2 FQNEAQ (reference sequence). The CDR3 is 16 amino acids. CDR3 DNA sequence: TGTGCCAGCAGTCGACTCCTCCGGGACACCCACAATGAGCAGTTCTTC. It yields the protein CASSRLLRDTHNEQFF.

V usage is TRBV29-1 and J usage is TRBJ2-2; 7 bases map to TRBD2. The CDR3 covers 14 residues. Looked up from germline, CDR1 is SQVTM and CDR2 is ANQGSEA. The V and J ends lost 4 bases and 6 bases, in that order; junction bases with no gene match: 8. DNA of the CDR3: TGCAGCGTTGGCTTCTTTGCGGGAGCCGGGGAGCTGTTTTTT. This encodes CSVGFFAGAGELFF.

This clonotype was seen only a few times. The V and J genes are TRBV29-1 and TRBJ2-7; TRBD2 aligns across 7 bases. Trimming cost V 5 bases and J 4 bases; bases outside gene matches: 8. The CDR3 has 13 residues. CDR1 is SQVTM and CDR2 is ANQGSEA in the germline V gene. Written as DNA, the CDR3 is TGCAGCGTTCGGGGCGGGAGAGCTTACGAGCAGTACTTC. Its translation: CSVRGGRAYEQYF.

V gene TRBV5-6 combines with J gene TRBJ2-1, with D hard to call. Germline V gene data show CDR1 as SGHDT and CDR2 as YYEEEE. The CDR3 covers 17 residues. V lost 5 bases to trimming and J lost 6 bases, with 24 bases between them. The CDR3 protein is CASSNLLGLVPSNEQFF. CDR3 DNA sequence: TGTGCCAGCAGTAATCTACTCGGGCTAGTTCCCTCCAATGAGCAGTTCTTC.